These 2 T cell receptor beta chains came from one sample sequenced in a study of control samples from healthy donors and cancer patients. Assay used: immunoSEQ multiplex PCR; TCRdb lists only in-frame clones, some missing. The sample holds approximately 100,000 clones, 70% to 85% seen once. Sequencing was done on a sample of PBMCs. Receptor source: a man between 65 and 79 years old with lung cancer.

This chain joins TRBV24-1 and TRBJ2-1; TRBD1 agrees at 10 bases. The trim removed 4 bases at V and 2 bases at J, leaving 4 bases unmatched. This CDR3 has 16 residues. Germline V gene lookup returns CDR1 KGHDR and CDR2 SFDVKD. The DNA of the CDR3 is TGTGCCACCAGTGACGCCGGGACAGGGGCCTACAATGAGCAGTTCTTC. It codes for CATSDAGTGAYNEQFF.

This clone has a handful of counts. CDR3 residues: CASSYAAGGGNQPQHF. The CDR3 DNA follows: TGTGCCAGCAGTTACGCCGCCGGGGGAGGCAATCAGCCCCAGCATTTT. This chain uses TRBV6-5 with TRBJ1-5, with D perhaps matching TRBD1 (5 bases). CDR1 MNHEY and CDR2 SVGAGI come from the germline V gene. V dropped 2 bases and J dropped 2 bases, with 13 bases sitting between them. The CDR3 totals 16 residues.